The rows below give T cell receptor beta chains drawn from one sample of a study of blood T cell repertoires in COVID-19. TCRdb keeps only in-frame clones here, not all; method: immunoSEQ multiplex PCR. The top ten hold more than 10% of the sample, which has about 260,000 clones, 65% to 90% seen once. Sequencing was done on a sample of peripheral blood. The receptors stem from a human donor in a cohort sampled during active COVID-19. Each CDR3 is given with its conserved first and last residue. The D gene is left open where the match is weak. Size is omitted from some rows. Given values are once, few, many or a class for expanded clones.

>TRBJ1-5|NA|NA|TRBV3-1/TRBV3-2
CASNSGNQPQHF
TGTGCCAGCAATTCAGGCAATCAGCCCCAGCATTTT
>TRBJ2-4|TRBD2|NA|TRBV6-4
CASSDTSGNIQYF
TGTGCCAGCAGTGATACTAGCGGAAACATTCAGTACTTC
>TRBJ2-7|TRBD2|NA|TRBV10-3
CAISEGTSLRYEQYF
TGTGCCATCAGTGAGGGGACTAGTTTACGGTACGAGCAGTACTTC
>TRBJ2-7|NA|NA|TRBV7-8
CASSLAGTAAYEQYF
TGTGCCAGCAGCTTAGCGGGCACGGCCGCGTACGAGCAGTACTTC
>TRBJ2-7|NA|NA|TRBV21-1
CASSKIPDRANSYEQYF
TGTGCCAGCAGCAAAATCCCGGACAGGGCAAACTCCTACGAGCAGTACTTC
>TRBJ2-3|TRBD2|NA|TRBV4-3
CASSESGRTDTQYF
TGCGCCAGCAGCGAGAGCGGGAGGACAGATACGCAGTATTTT
>TRBJ1-1|NA|many|TRBV7-2
CASSLIGLGGSTEAFF
TGTGCCAGCAGCTTAATCGGGCTCGGGGGGAGCACTGAAGCTTTCTTT
>TRBJ2-1|TRBD1|NA|TRBV18
CASSPPRTGGYNEQFF
TGTGCCAGCTCACCACCCCGGACAGGAGGATACAATGAGCAGTTCTTC
>TRBJ2-1|NA|NA|TRBV5-1
CASNPGAYNEQFF
TGCGCCAGCAATCCGGGGGCCTACAATGAGCAGTTCTTC
>TRBJ2-3|TRBD2|few|TRBV9
CASTLGGTSDTQYF
TGTGCCAGCACCCTGGGAGGGACTTCAGATACGCAGTATTTT
>TRBJ2-3|NA|once|TRBV5-1
CASSLGRDTQYF
TGCGCCAGCAGCTTGGGGCGGGATACGCAGTATTTT
>TRBJ2-2|TRBD2|NA|TRBV3-1/TRBV3-2
CASSQGLAGPGELFF
TGTGCCAGCAGCCAAGGGCTAGCGGGACCCGGGGAGCTGTTTTTT
>TRBJ1-1|TRBD1|NA|TRBV7-9
CASSQQGYTEAFF
TGTGCCAGCAGCCAACAGGGGTACACTGAAGCTTTCTTT
>TRBJ1-1|NA|NA|TRBV20-1
CSAEPQTEAFF
TGCAGTGCTGAACCTCAGACTGAAGCTTTCTTT
>TRBJ2-6|NA|once|TRBV27
CASSAQLPGANVLTF
TGTGCCAGCAGTGCCCAGTTGCCTGGGGCCAACGTCCTGACTTTC
>TRBJ2-1|NA|once|TRBV5-1
CASSLDLGFDEQFF
TGCGCCAGCAGCCTGGACTTGGGCTTCGATGAGCAGTTCTTC
>TRBJ1-1|NA|NA|TRBV6-5
CASSQMNTEAFF
TGTGCCAGCTCACAGATGAACACTGAAGCTTTCTTT
>TRBJ2-5|TRBD1|NA|TRBV6-1
CASRTGGGGLETQYF
TGTGCCAGCAGGACAGGGGGGGGTGGATTAGAGACCCAGTACTTC
>TRBJ2-1|TRBD2|NA|TRBV6-5
CASLAGGSYNEQFF
TGTGCCAGTTTAGCGGGAGGATCCTACAATGAGCAGTTCTTC
>TRBJ2-5|TRBD2|NA|TRBV4-1
CASSQDPSGYQETQYF
TGCGCCAGCAGCCAAGATCCTAGCGGGTACCAAGAGACCCAGTACTTC
>TRBJ1-2|TRBD1|once|TRBV7-9
CASSKGGQGDYGYTF
TGTGCCAGCAGCAAAGGCGGGCAGGGGGACTATGGCTACACCTTC
>TRBJ2-1|NA|NA|TRBV28
CASRDTLDNEQFF
TGTGCCAGCAGGGACACTCTAGACAATGAGCAGTTCTTC
>TRBJ2-5|TRBD2|once|TRBV5-4
CASNLGTSLTVETQYF
TGTGCCAGCAACCTTGGGACTAGCCTTACCGTTGAGACCCAGTACTTC
>TRBJ2-1|TRBD2|once|TRBV9
CASSVGGRDYNEQFF
TGTGCCAGCAGCGTAGGAGGGAGGGACTACAATGAGCAGTTCTTC
>TRBJ1-1|NA|NA|TRBV4-1
CASSQVWGGAEAFF
TGCGCCAGCAGCCAAGTATGGGGGGGAGCTGAAGCTTTCTTT
>TRBJ2-5|TRBD2|NA|TRBV11-2
CASSLRLAAYQETQYF
TGTGCCAGCAGCCTCCGACTAGCGGCGTACCAAGAGACCCAGTACTTC
>TRBJ2-1|NA|NA|TRBV7-2
CASSLVGSQDEQFF
TGTGCCAGCAGCTTAGTCGGGAGCCAGGATGAGCAGTTCTTC
>TRBJ1-1|NA|NA|TRBV18
CASSPSGIEAFF
TGTGCCAGCTCACCATCAGGGATCGAAGCTTTCTTT
>TRBJ2-7|TRBD2|NA|TRBV27
CASSSPPGLAGGVGQYF
TGTGCCAGCAGTTCCCCGCCGGGACTAGCGGGAGGGGTAGGGCAGTACTTC